This T cell receptor (beta chain) comes out of a study of cytomegalovirus exposure and HLA in healthy donors (dated by TCRdb to 2017 to 2019). Context from the whole study: An earlier analysis of roughly 500 of the donors reported 250 to 300 Gb of sequence data and 117 million unique TCR beta sequences from some 180 million T cells. Of the roughly 390 genotyped donors, over 65% fell in the genetic ancestry cluster associated with self-reported Caucasian donors. The later analysis used no new phenotypic data to find candidate immune exposures, relying instead on TCR beta sequences and their occurrence across donors. HLA typing covered class I and class II loci at four-digit resolution. To decide whether each TCR beta V gene segment behaved as functional or pseudogenic, an earlier analysis of some 570 of the donors relied on high-throughput TCR beta sequencing. High-throughput TCR immunosequencing, statistical association of individual TCRs with disease status, and machine learning were combined to predict cytomegalovirus infection status. The study profiled the T cell repertoires of around 700 subjects by immunosequencing and related them to cytomegalovirus serostatus. Five DR-DQ haplotypes were handled as single units for association and clustering, since linkage in the cohort was strong. A later genetic analysis used genome-wide SNP genotypes for about 60% of the roughly 700 donors, treating that subset as a discovery cohort. The number of typed donors differed by locus: about 629-630 for A, B, C, DRB1 and DQB1; some 500 for DQA1; approximately 600 for DPA1; and about 450 for DPB1. In addition to the first cohort of roughly 670 subjects, a separate validation cohort of approximately 130 different subjects was used. Donor age, sex, ethnicity and CMV serostatus were compiled together with the repertoire data. The study aimed to test whether cataloging public T cell receptors could reveal signatures of past pathogen exposure. A later analysis re-examined previously published TCR beta repertoires from about 700 donors and added high-resolution HLA genotyping to investigate patterns of TCR occurrence. Across approximately 400 genotyped donors of the cohort, an average of about 240,000 unique TCR beta nucleotide sequences per donor were sequenced, and about a sixth of those sequences were non-productive. All discovery cohort repertoires had been generated using a single sequencing platform. Roughly 300 gigabases of sequencing data and around 88 million unique TCR sequences made up an early release that covered under 750 HLA-typed donors.

Library method: the immunoSEQ multiplex PCR assay. The multiplex PCR relied on a mix of 60 forward primers for TCR Vbeta segments and 13 reverse primers for TCR Jbeta segments. Amplification of the CDR3 region of rearranged TCR beta genes was performed with a multiplex PCR assay on genomic DNA. On the Illumina HiSeq System, the amplified TCR beta libraries were sequenced as 87-base-pair reads. The authors processed their data as follows. In a later analysis, roughly 80 million unique TCR beta chains were counted across the 650 to 750 repertoires, and some 10 million of these chains were shared by at least two donors. Raw reads were error-corrected and collapsed into unique sequences with a nearest-neighbor algorithm that merged closely related sequences to remove PCR and sequencing errors. CDR3 sequences were aligned to IMGT reference sequences to assign V, D and J gene segments. For a sequence to be retained, at least a six-nucleotide match to both a V gene segment and a J gene segment was required. Rearrangements were called productive when the CDR3 lacked stop codons and stayed in frame with V and J; all others were non-productive. Following IMGT convention, CDR3 was defined as the stretch from the second conserved V-encoded cysteine to the conserved J-encoded phenylalanine. In an earlier analysis of 587 of the donors, sequences lacking an unambiguous match to a single V gene segment were excluded. An earlier analysis of fewer than 750 of the donors classified V segments as functional when productive rearrangements were above 56.7% and as segregating when the standard deviation between donors was above 5%. A statistical classification framework was built to diagnose cytomegalovirus status from the catalog of TCR beta chain sequences. A later analysis assigned V and J genes by comparing TCR nucleotide sequences with IMGT/GENE-DB human TR gene sequences. A later analysis assigned CDR3 sequences and most-parsimonious VDJ recombination scenarios with the TCRdist pipeline. In a later analysis, each TCR beta chain was defined by its CDR3 amino acid sequence together with its V-gene family, and reads without a unique V-gene family were excluded. A later analysis removed 592 highly shared, low-generation-probability nucleotide sequences to deal with suspected cross-contamination and a sequencing artifact. A later analysis calculated a clonal expansion index for each public chain from normalized within-repertoire ranks of inferred template counts. Generation probabilities in a later analysis came from a VDJ recombination model fitted to out-of-frame rearrangements, and those results were checked against IGoR. A later analysis scored TCR-TCR, TCR-HLA and TCR-CMV co-occurrence with hypergeometric tests, applying a repertoire-size bias correction to TCR pairs. To estimate false discovery rates, a later analysis permuted the HLA or CMV assignments 20 times. In a later analysis, co-occurring TCRs were grouped using DBSCAN, and TCRdist sequence similarity was added for clustering within HLA-allele-positive subsets. Repertoires with fewer than 30,000 or more than 120,000 public chains, plus five repertoires with anomalous nucleotide sharing, were excluded from co-occurrence clustering. Sourced from immuneACCESS, this table was stored by TCRdb with only in-frame sequences that have V and J called. A share of the clones is absent; for the studies checked, an unresolved V gene accounts for under half, and the remainder has no known explanation. That table is the source of V, J and clone size, and D and trimming were worked out from the DNA. The sample has 90,000 to 150,000 clones on record, roughly 72% of them singletons. The ten largest make up roughly 12% of the sample.

The cohort was made up of 666 healthy bone marrow donors. At the time of sampling, every cohort member was nominally healthy, though immune exposures that went unrecorded were likely present. The donor was CMV seropositive and belonged to the group of 250 to 350 seropositive cohort members. Every donor gave a peripheral blood sample, and the peripheral blood mononuclear cells from that sample were used for TCR beta sequencing. The Qiagen DNeasy Blood Extraction Kit was used to extract genomic DNA from the blood cell samples. To note about this clone: Its cognate antigen has yet to be identified. One base away there is no much larger clone; base qualities are not given.

The investigation overall reported the following: A later analysis found that HLA-associated TCR beta chains were more clonally expanded and had lower generation probabilities than equally common non-associated chains. In a later analysis, the rate of TCR association differed among HLA loci, with DRB1 alleles having the most associated TCRs and HLA-C alleles having the fewest. When HLA alleles, especially DR and DQ, strongly co-occurred, TCR associations were difficult to assign to individual alleles. In a later analysis, several top co-occurrence clusters were reported to appear linked to parvovirus B19, influenza, CMV and Epstein-Barr virus. At a false discovery rate of 0.05, a later analysis linked about 16,000 TCR beta sequences to specific HLA alleles. The presence/absence analyses assumed that sequencing depth was roughly uniform across donors, and that assumption may not be true. A further reported finding was that TCR beta sequences accurately predicted the HLA-A and HLA-B alleles for most subjects in the first cohort. Because the 87-base-pair reads could not distinguish some IMGT-functional V segments, including TRBV6-2 and TRBV6-3, those segments were excluded. In the study, approximately 150 TCR beta chains were listed as associated with cytomegalovirus. The sequencing pipeline was judged likely to have produced a cluster of highly shared sequence variants as a technical artifact. The classifier was reported to diagnose cytomegalovirus status with high specificity and sensitivity in both the original and validation cohorts. In vitro tests confirmed that a few of the cytomegalovirus-associated TCR beta chains recognize cytomegalovirus antigens. The authors suggested that the approach could potentially be extended to other disease states and immunological phenotypes. V-gene and J-gene trimming of TCR beta chains was associated with a missense DCLRE1C variant in a later genetic analysis, and the association was replicated in an independent cohort. Correlated functional status among segregating V segments might be attributable to linkage disequilibrium, but an unknown experimental factor could not be ruled out. HLA typing was unavailable for some donors at each locus, so association tests used only the typed subset. CMV serostatus was the only immune exposure information available for the cohort. Because counts were too low, about 18 rarely observed V segments, including chromosome 9 orphons, were excluded from the earlier analysis of several hundred of the donors. In a later genetic analysis, fewer N-insertions in productive TCRs were reported among donors in an Asian-associated ancestry cluster than the roughly 670-donor mean. Most CMV-associated TCR beta chains appeared to be HLA-restricted in a later analysis, and the HLA associations seemed to be driven largely by CMV exposure. Broadly in line with IMGT annotations, most TCR beta V segments showed up in productive rearrangements about 87% or about 30% of the time in an earlier analysis of 587 of the donors. In this cohort, only TCR beta chains were sequenced, and detectable features were limited by the absence of alpha or paired-chain data. Most TCR sequences were seen in very few donors, while some public TCRs were found in many individuals.

Germline trimming amounts to 0 bases on V and 5 bases on J, with 10 as the count of junction bases outside the gene matches. From the cysteine through the phenylalanine, the CDR3 covers 18 amino acids. The only DNA kept is the CDR3, 54 bases in frame from the first base. The germline V gene (reference sequence) sets CDR1 to LNHNV and CDR2 to YYDKDF. In this chain, TRBV15 is recombined with TRBJ2-1; 10 nucleotides in the junction match TRBD2. The TCR comes from a woman in her forties or fifties in good health and CMV-seropositive. Sequenced material: PBMCs. The CDR3 region has the sequence CATSRDPFLAGVDNEQFF. In nucleotides, the sequence is TGTGCCACCAGCAGAGATCCCTTTCTAGCGGGAGTCGACAATGAGCAGTTCTTC.